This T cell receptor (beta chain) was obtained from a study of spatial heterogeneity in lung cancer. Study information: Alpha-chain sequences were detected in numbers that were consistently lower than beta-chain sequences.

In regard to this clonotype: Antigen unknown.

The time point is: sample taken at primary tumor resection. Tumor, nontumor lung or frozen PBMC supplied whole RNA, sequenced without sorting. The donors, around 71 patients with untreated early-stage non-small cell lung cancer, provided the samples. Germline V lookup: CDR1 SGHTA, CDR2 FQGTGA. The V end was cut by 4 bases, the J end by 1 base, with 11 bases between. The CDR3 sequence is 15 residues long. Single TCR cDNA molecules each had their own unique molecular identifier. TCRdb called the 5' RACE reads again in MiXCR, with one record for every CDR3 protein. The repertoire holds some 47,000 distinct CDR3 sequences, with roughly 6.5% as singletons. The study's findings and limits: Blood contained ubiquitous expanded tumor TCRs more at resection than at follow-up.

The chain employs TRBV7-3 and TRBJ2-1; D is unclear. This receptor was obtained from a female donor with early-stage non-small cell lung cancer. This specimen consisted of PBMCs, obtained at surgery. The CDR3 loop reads CASSSRATSYNEQFF. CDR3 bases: TGTGCCAGCAGCTCCCGGGCCACGTCCTACAATGAGCAGTTCTTC.